These 12 T cell receptor beta chains were all obtained from the same sample, sequenced in a study of shared clonotypes between healthy human individuals (dated by TCRdb to 2019 to 2021). For the CD8 naive samples, CD45RO-negative cells were positively selected for CCR7, yielding a CD45RA+CCR7+ population from which TemRA cells were excluded. The library was obtained by the immunoSEQ multiplex PCR assay. TCRdb mirrors the immuneACCESS table, restricted to in-frame sequences. Some clones are absent from its copies; in checked studies, under half trace to an unresolved V gene, and the reason for the others is unknown. This sample holds about 820,000 clones; roughly 92% were observed only once. The biggest ten clones account for around 24% of the sample. Material for sequencing was naive CD8+ T cells sorted from blood. What this sample's cell subset or site label stands for: CD45RA+CCR7+. The receptors here all came from a man aged 25-40 years in good health.

This chain links TRBV6-5 with TRBJ1-2, with D possibly TRBD1 on 6 matching bases. Germline V gives CDR1 MNHEY, CDR2 SVGAGI. With 6 bases removed from V and 0 bases from J, the gap between germline ends came to 11 bases. The length of the CDR3 is 14 residues. The chain's CDR3 is CASRTGNSNYGYTF. CDR3 DNA sequence: TGTGCCAGCAGGACAGGAAATTCTAACTATGGCTACACCTTC.

CDR3 nucleotide sequence: TGCAGCGTTGAAGATGGGGCTAGCGGGCCACTCCATCTGTCCTACAATGAGCAGTTCTTC. Residues: CSVEDGASGPLHLSYNEQFF. V is TRBV29-1 and J is TRBJ2-1, with 8 positions matching TRBD2. Germline V gene data show CDR1 as SQVTM and CDR2 as ANQGSEA. V lost 0 bases to trimming and J lost 1 base; unmatched junction nucleotides: 17. The CDR3 spans 20 residues.

The chain recombines TRBV29-1 with TRBJ2-3; no firm D call. The ends were cut back, 5 bases at V and 2 bases at J, with 11 bases in the middle. This CDR3 spans 13 amino acids. Germline assignment: CDR1 SQVTM and CDR2 ANQGSEA. CDR3 in amino acids: CSVFFIDTDTQYF. As DNA, the CDR3 is TGCAGCGTTTTCTTTATCGACACAGATACGCAGTATTTT.

This clone was picked up a small number of times. The chain carries TRBV9 and TRBJ2-1; the D is unclear. The CDR3 runs 13 residues. The germline V and J ends were trimmed by 0 bases and 10 bases, with 11 bases remaining between them. CDR1 is SGDLS, CDR2 YYNGEE, per germline. The CDR3 reads CASSVDWLSEQFF. The CDR3 bases are TGTGCCAGCAGCGTAGATTGGCTAAGCGAGCAGTTCTTC.

This rearrangement joins TRBV7-9 to TRBJ2-3, with D uncertain. Looked up from germline, CDR1 is SEHNR and CDR2 is FQNEAQ (reference sequence). This CDR3 comprises 12 residues. V dropped 9 bases and J dropped 4 bases, with 11 bases sitting between them. Here the CDR3 reads CASRAHPDTQYF. The CDR3 nucleotides are TGTGCCAGTCGGGCGCACCCAGATACGCAGTATTTT. The entire variable domain, with the rest obtained from reference TRBV7-9 and TRBJ2-3, is as follows: DTGVSQNPRHKITKRGQNVTFRCDPISEHNRLYWYRQTLGQGPEFLTYFQNEAQLEKSRLLSDRFSAERPKGSFSTLEIQRTEQGDSAMYLCASRAHPDTQYFGPGTRLTVL.

This clone was seen a single time. This sequence joins TRBV19 and TRBJ1-5, with 7 bases identical to TRBD1. CDR3 length: 14 amino acids. Germline loops: CDR1 LNHDA, CDR2 SQIVND (reference sequence). V lost 6 bases, J lost 7 bases, and 9 bases stayed unmatched. In DNA, the CDR3 is TGTGCCAGTAGCAGGGCAGGGGGTGGGCAGCCCCAGCATTTT. Protein product: CASSRAGGGQPQHF.

The gene calls are TRBV30 and TRBJ2-7, with 10 bases matching TRBD1. Germline V lookup: CDR1 GTSNPN, CDR2 SVGIG (reference sequence). The CDR3 totals 14 residues. V was clipped by 0 bases and J by 3 bases; unmatched bases: 2. The CDR3 sequence: CAWSVRDRGYEQYF. The CDR3 region has the DNA TGTGCCTGGAGTGTACGGGACAGGGGCTACGAGCAGTACTTC.

The chain combines TRBV6-5 with TRBJ2-3; 9 nucleotides match TRBD1. V was pared by 6 bases and J by 2 bases, with 6 bases of the junction left unmatched. CDR3 length: 15 residues. In germline, CDR1 is MNHEY, CDR2 SVGAGI. The CDR3 DNA reads as TGTGCCAGCAGCCTAGGACAGGGGCTCACAGATACGCAGTATTTT. It specifies CASSLGQGLTDTQYF.

The V call is TRBV27, the J call TRBJ1-2; 9 positions agree with TRBD1. V shed 4 bases and J 7 bases; nucleotides not matched to a gene: 7. The CDR3 spans 14 residues. The germline V gene encodes CDR1 MNHEY and CDR2 SMNVEV (reference sequence). The CDR3 sequence: CASSSLGQGLGYTF. The CDR3 DNA reads as TGTGCCAGCAGTTCCCTGGGACAGGGACTTGGCTACACCTTC.

This chain links TRBV5-6 with TRBJ2-7; 9 bases line up with TRBD1. CDR3 size: 14 residues. V shed 4 bases and J 3 bases; nucleotides not matched to a gene: 5. Germline V gene lookup returns CDR1 SGHDT and CDR2 YYEEEE. The CDR3, as DNA: TGTGCCAGCAGCGGGGACAGGGCAATCTACGAGCAGTACTTC. Translation gives CASSGDRAIYEQYF.

The chain uses TRBV4-3 and TRBJ2-7; the match to TRBD1 covers 11 bases. V lost 1 base, J lost 2 bases, and 7 bases stayed unmatched. The CDR3 loop spans 17 amino acids. Germline CDR1 and CDR2: LGHNA and YSLEER. CDR3 in DNA: TGCGCCAGCAGCCAAGGTAACGGACAGGGGGCGGCCTACGAGCAGTACTTC. Protein: CASSQGNGQGAAYEQYF.

The CDR3 is CASSETIPDPPYNEQFF. CDR3 nucleotides: TGCGCCAGCAGTGAGACCATACCGGACCCCCCCTACAATGAGCAGTTCTTC. V and J are TRBV10-2 and TRBJ2-1; D not resolved. The CDR3 runs to 17 residues. Germline CDR1 and CDR2: WSHSY and SAAADI. The V and J ends lost 2 bases and 2 bases respectively, with 16 bases between them.